The 7 T cell receptor beta chains below come from one sample, sequenced in a study of vaccination and CD4 T cells after COVID-19. Once obtained from cultured CD4+ T cells, the DNA was sequenced using the Oncomine TCR Beta short-read assay. Via MiXCR, TCRdb re-called the PCR reads, giving one row per CDR3 protein. The sample records under 15,000 distinct CDR3 sequences, about 50% being singletons. Indicated treatment: approximately 10-day PBMC culture with coronavirus spike peptide pools or control peptides (ViraFEST assay). These receptors' antigens are unknown. The sample consisted of CD4+ T cells from blood, cultured in vitro. The receptors stem from a human donor who had recovered from COVID-19.

This chain joins TRBV7-9 and TRBJ2-5; D tentatively fits TRBD1 or TRBD2 (7 bases each). V was trimmed by 7 bases and J by 5 bases, leaving 20 bases between them. Germline assignment: CDR1 SEHNR and CDR2 FQNEAQ (reference sequence). CDR3 length: 15 residues. The CDR3 protein is CASTKNRGGRETQYF. The CDR3 bases are TGTGCCAGCACCAAAAACAGGGGAGGGAGGGAGACCCAGTACTTC.

The CDR3 DNA reads TGCAGTGCTAGCGGGAGGACCCTTAGAGAGCAGTTCTTC. This codes for CSASGRTLREQFF. The J gene is TRBJ2-1, the V gene TRBV20-1, with 7 nucleotides matching TRBD2. Germline V gene sequence: CDR1 DFQATT, CDR2 SNEGSKA (reference sequence). The V and J ends lost 3 bases and 10 bases, in that order; junction bases with no gene match: 9. The CDR3 covers 13 residues.

This clonotype was picked up a small number of times. The chain combines TRBV21-1 with TRBJ2-2. TRBV21-1 is a listed pseudogene. The CDR3 has 14 amino acids. This chain's CDR3 is CASSKGQNTGELFF. The CDR3 nucleotides are TGTGCCAGCAGCAAAGGACAGAACACCGGGGAGCTGTTTTTT.

This clonotype was counted only a few times. The V gene is TRBV20-1, the J gene TRBJ1-1; D unresolved. V was trimmed by 5 bases and J by 0 bases, leaving 4 bases between them. This CDR3 comprises 11 residues. Germline CDR1 DFQATT, CDR2 SNEGSKA (reference sequence). The CDR3, as DNA: TGCAGTGCTGTATTGAACACTGAAGCTTTCTTT. This gives the protein CSAVLNTEAFF.

This chain connects TRBV20-1 to TRBJ1-2; 11 nucleotides match TRBD1. The CDR3 spans 13 residues. Unmatched junction bases numbered 6, after V lost 4 bases and J lost 8 bases. Germline lookup yields CDR1 DFQATT and CDR2 SNEGSKA (reference sequence). The DNA for the CDR3 is TGCAGTGCTATGGACAGGGGGCGGTACGGCTACACCTTC. It translates to CSAMDRGRYGYTF.

The V call is TRBV28, the J call TRBJ1-5; tentative D call: TRBD1 (5 bases). The germline gives CDR1 MDHEN, CDR2 SYDVKM. The V and J ends lost 6 bases and 4 bases respectively, with 19 bases between them. The CDR3 length is 16 residues. CDR3 residues: CASSPWGRGHNQPQHF. The CDR3 region has the DNA TGTGCCAGCAGCCCCTGGGGGAGGGGTCATAATCAGCCCCAGCATTTT.

The DNA for the CDR3 is TGCGCCAGCAGTGAGCAACAACTAGCGAACACCGGGGAGCTGTTTTTT. Amino acids: CASSEQQLANTGELFF. This chain joins TRBV10-1 and TRBJ2-2; TRBD2 is a possible D gene (5 bases). Trimming took 2 bases from V and 0 from J, leaving 10 bases between them. From germline, CDR1 is WNHNN and CDR2 SYGVQD (reference sequence). This CDR3 has 16 amino acids.